These 25 T cell receptor beta chains were all obtained from the same sample, sequenced in a study of T cells after yellow fever vaccination (dated by TCRdb to about 2019). Libraries were built with 5' RACE. Sequencing was carried out with an Illumina NovaSeq 6000. TCRdb applied fastp at Q25 and MiXCR to the public reads, then kept only in-frame beta chains. Rows are combined by CDR3 protein, so each entry shows the most common genes and DNA. This sample is represented by 200,000 to 300,000 distinct CDR3 sequences; 3.6% of them were singletons. The leading ten clones occupy 15% to 20% of the sample. The treatment or condition label on this specimen signifies: live attenuated yellow fever vaccine strain. Here the sequenced sample was PBMCs, taken 15 days after the yellow fever booster vaccination. The receptors derive from a man aged 18 to 29 who received the YFV17D yellow fever vaccine.

This clonotype has at least ten counts. The genes are TRBV20-1 and TRBJ1-3; D might be TRBD1 (6 bases). Germline V gives CDR1 DFQATT, CDR2 SNEGSKA (reference sequence). The CDR3 consists of 12 residues. Trimming shortened V by 3 bases and J by 8 bases, and 11 bases separated the two germline ends. In DNA form, the CDR3 reads TGCAGTGCTAGGGGAGGGGGTGACACCATATATTTT. It yields the protein CSARGGGDTIYF.

This clonotype showed up just a few times. V and J are TRBV5-6 and TRBJ2-5, with D perhaps matching TRBD1 (6 bases). Germline V gene sequence: CDR1 SGHDT, CDR2 YYEEEE. The CDR3 spans 14 residues. Trimming removed 2 bases from V and 4 bases from J, with 12 bases in between. Here the CDR3 DNA reads TGTGCCAGCAGCTTAGTGGGGGCGAGAGAGACCCAGTACTTC. Its translation: CASSLVGARETQYF.

The V gene is TRBV28, the J gene TRBJ2-5; D is possibly TRBD1 or TRBD2 (7 bases each). V lost 7 bases and J lost 5, with 20 bases in between. Per the germline V gene, CDR1 is MDHEN and CDR2 is SYDVKM. The CDR3 has 15 amino acids. CDR3 bases: TGTGCCAGCACCTCCATGGACCAGGGGGGGGAGACCCAGTACTTC. Amino acid sequence: CASTSMDQGGETQYF. The complete variable domain, with remaining parts taken from reference TRBV28 and TRBJ2-5, reads DVKVTQSSRYLVKRTGEKVFLECVQDMDHENMFWYRQDPGLGLRLIYFSYDVKMKEKGDIPEGYSVSREKKERFSLILESASTNQTSMYLCASTSMDQGGETQYFGPGTRLLVL.

This clonotype was seen ten or more times. This sequence joins TRBV5-1 and TRBJ2-3, with 9 bases identical to TRBD1. J was trimmed by 0 bases and V by 4 bases; bases with no gene match: 6. This CDR3 is 16 amino acids long. In germline, CDR1 is SGHRS, CDR2 YFSETQ. The CDR3 loop is CASSPEQGASTDTQYF. The CDR3 nucleotides are TGCGCCAGCAGCCCGGAACAGGGGGCGAGCACAGATACGCAGTATTTT.

In its sample, this clonotype was seen many times. The chain links TRBV6-1 to TRBJ2-5; 9 bases line up with TRBD2. In germline, CDR1 is MNHNS, CDR2 SASEGT. This CDR3 has 16 residues. J lost 3 bases, V lost 1 base, and 6 bases had no gene match. The CDR3 coding sequence is TGTGCCAGCAGTGAAGTCGATAGCGGGGGAAAAGAGACCCAGTACTTC. The encoded protein is CASSEVDSGGKETQYF.

At least ten counts were recorded for this clonotype. The chain couples TRBV12-3 or TRBV12-4 to TRBJ1-1; D not certain. This CDR3 has 13 amino acids. Trimming took off 6 bases at V and 1 base at J, with 9 bases between the two ends. CDR3 sequence (DNA): TGTGCCAGCAGCCGGGGATCGAACACTGAAGCTTTCTTT. Translating it yields CASSRGSNTEAFF.

Ten or more counts support this clonotype. J is TRBJ1-1 and V is TRBV15; D unresolved. The CDR3 has 15 residues. Germline V CDR1 and CDR2: LNHNV, YYDKDF (reference sequence). Trimming shortened V by 0 bases and J by 7 bases, and 15 bases separated the two germline ends. The CDR3 nucleotides read TGTGCCACCAGCAGAGATGGTTTTCTGGGTGGTGAAGCTTTCTTT. This gives the protein CATSRDGFLGGEAFF.

This clonotype came up many times. V usage is TRBV30 and J usage is TRBJ2-7; D perhaps matches TRBD1 (5 bases). This CDR3 has 11 amino acids. Germline V gene lookup returns CDR1 GTSNPN and CDR2 SVGIG (reference sequence). V was pared by 3 bases and J by 3 bases, with 6 bases between. For the CDR3, the DNA is TGTGCCTGGAGCACAGGCTACGAGCAGTACTTC. It yields the protein CAWSTGYEQYF.

This clonotype was observed at least ten times. The genes are TRBV6-4 and TRBJ2-1; 8 bases agree with TRBD2. The V and J ends lost 3 bases and 9 bases, in that order; junction bases with no gene match: 10. CDR3 size: 15 residues. Germline loops: CDR1 MRHNA, CDR2 SNTAGT. CDR3 nucleotide sequence: TGTGCCAGCAGTGAAGATGTAGCGGGGTCGAGTGAGCAGTTCTTC. Its protein product is CASSEDVAGSSEQFF.

At least ten counts were recorded for this clonotype. This chain joins TRBV12-3 or TRBV12-4 and TRBJ2-3; 8 bases are a match to TRBD2. The CDR3 contains 13 residues. Trimming cost V 6 bases and J 3 bases; bases outside gene matches: 2. CDR3 in DNA: TGTGCCAGCAGCCCGGGGGGGACAGATACGCAGTATTTT. Protein: CASSPGGTDTQYF.

This clonotype was seen ten or more times. This chain joins TRBV20-1 and TRBJ1-5; the D gene is possibly TRBD1 (5 bases). In germline, CDR1 is DFQATT, CDR2 SNEGSKA (reference sequence). V lost 6 bases and J 0 bases, leaving 15 bases between the germline ends. CDR3 size: 15 residues. CDR3 in amino acids: CSAIQGPYSNQPQHF. In nucleotides, the CDR3 is TGCAGTGCCATCCAGGGTCCTTATAGCAATCAGCCCCAGCATTTT.

This clonotype has at least ten counts. This sequence joins TRBV20-1 and TRBJ2-3; weak D call: TRBD2 (5 bases). Deletions cut 3 bases from V and 4 bases from J, with 8 bases between. The CDR3 length is 12 residues. Germline CDR1 reads DFQATT; CDR2 reads SNEGSKA (reference sequence). In nucleotides, the CDR3 is TGCAGTGCTAGCCTGGACTCAGATACGCAGTATTTT. Its translation: CSASLDSDTQYF.

This clonotype was recorded at least ten times. This chain uses TRBV5-1 with TRBJ2-2, with D unclear. V lost 2 bases and J 5 bases, leaving 10 bases between the germline ends. The V gene's germline CDR1 is SGHRS and CDR2 YFSETQ. CDR3 size: 14 residues. The CDR3 spells CASSFDLSTGELFF. Written as DNA, the CDR3 is TGCGCCAGCAGCTTCGATTTGTCAACCGGGGAGCTGTTTTTT. Using reference TRBV5-1 and TRBJ2-2 for the parts outside the CDR3, the full variable domain is KAGVTQTPRYLIKTRGQQVTLSCSPISGHRSVSWYQQTPGQGLQFLFEYFSETQRNKGNFPGRFSGRQFSNSRSEMNVSTLELGDSALYLCASSFDLSTGELFFGEGSRLTVL.

The sample holds many counts of this clonotype. The chain employs TRBV12-3 or TRBV12-4 and TRBJ1-5; the D gene is possibly TRBD1 (6 bases). The CDR3 is 15 amino acids. The V and J ends lost 5 bases and 3 bases respectively, with 14 bases between them. DNA for the CDR3: TGTGCCAGCAGTCCTTCAGGGGCGGTCAATCAGCCCCAGCATTTT. This codes for CASSPSGAVNQPQHF.

This clonotype was picked up many times. The chain recombines TRBV7-2 with TRBJ2-2; 12 bases map to TRBD2. V lost 6 bases to trimming and J lost 4 bases; unmatched junction nucleotides: 6. The CDR3 length is 16 residues. The germline gives CDR1 SGHTA, CDR2 FQGNSA. CDR3 protein: CASRLAGGQGTGELFF. The CDR3, as DNA: TGTGCCAGCAGGCTAGCGGGGGGGCAGGGCACCGGGGAGCTGTTTTTT.

Many counts were recorded for this clonotype. This rearrangement joins TRBV5-1 to TRBJ1-1; possible D gene TRBD1, 5 bases. Germline CDR1 and CDR2: SGHRS and YFSETQ. Deletions cut 4 bases from V and 4 bases from J, with 17 bases between. This CDR3 is 15 amino acids long. CDR3 sequence reads: CASSPGQGERTEAFF. Here the CDR3 DNA reads TGCGCCAGCAGCCCGGGGCAGGGCGAGCGCACTGAAGCTTTCTTT.

This clonotype was found many times. V usage is TRBV5-1 and J usage is TRBJ1-4; tentative D call: TRBD1 (5 bases). This CDR3 has 13 amino acids. The ends were cut back, 0 bases at V and 6 bases at J, with 6 bases in the middle. CDR1 and CDR2 from the germline V gene are SGHRS and YFSETQ. Written as DNA, the CDR3 is TGCGCCAGCAGCTTGGGGGGGGATGAAAAACTGTTTTTT. Its translation: CASSLGGDEKLFF.

The rearrangement uses TRBV20-1 and TRBJ2-5; 8 bases match TRBD1. J was trimmed by 3 bases and V by 2 bases; bases with no gene match: 5. This CDR3 is built from 14 residues. CDR1 and CDR2 from the germline V gene are DFQATT and SNEGSKA (reference sequence). The CDR3 region is CSARSRTGKETQYF. The CDR3, as DNA: TGCAGTGCTAGATCCCGGACAGGGAAAGAGACCCAGTACTTC.

This clonotype was recorded many times. V and J are TRBV20-1 and TRBJ2-3; 8 positions match TRBD2. The CDR3 is 14 residues long. CDR1 and CDR2 (germline): DFQATT, SNEGSKA (reference sequence). The V gene end was trimmed by 6 bases and the J gene end by 2 bases; junction bases not matched to a gene: 7. The CDR3 here is CSALSGGITDTQYF. CDR3 sequence (DNA): TGCAGTGCCCTCAGCGGGGGAATCACAGATACGCAGTATTTT.

The table lists this clonotype with many counts. The chain carries TRBV7-2 and TRBJ2-5; TRBD2 matches 10 bases. The CDR3 runs to 14 residues. Trimming at V came to 9 bases and at J to 2 bases, leaving 6 bases not matched to a gene. CDR1 is SGHTA and CDR2 is FQGNSA in the germline V gene. For the CDR3, the DNA is TGTGCCAGTAGTCTAGCGGGGGTTCAAGAGACCCAGTACTTC. Its translation is CASSLAGVQETQYF.

This clonotype occurred many times. This rearrangement joins TRBV5-4 to TRBJ2-7; D might be TRBD1 or TRBD2, each matching 6 bases. The CDR3 consists of 16 residues. V was shortened by 4 bases and J by 5 bases, with 22 bases between the two germline ends. CDR1 and CDR2 (germline): SGHNT, YYREEE (reference sequence). For the CDR3, the DNA is TGTGCCAGCAGCCGAGGGGGGACCTCTTGGAGCGACGAGCAGTACTTC. Protein sequence: CASSRGGTSWSDEQYF.

This clonotype was seen ten or more times. The chain couples TRBV20-1 to TRBJ1-2; a weak D match, TRBD1 (6 bases). This CDR3 region has 14 residues. Trimming took off 6 bases at V and 8 bases at J, with 22 bases between the two ends. CDR1 is DFQATT and CDR2 is SNEGSKA in the germline V gene (reference sequence). The CDR3 loop reads CSAKTQGPLGGYTF. In nucleotides, the CDR3 is TGCAGTGCCAAAACACAGGGTCCCCTTGGGGGCTACACCTTC.

The CDR3 DNA sequence: TGTGCCAGCAGCTTGGCCGGGGCCGAAAAACTGTTTTTT. This translates into CASSLAGAEKLFF. This sequence joins TRBV5-4 and TRBJ1-4; possible D gene TRBD1, 5 bases. Germline CDR1 reads SGHNT; CDR2 reads YYREEE (reference sequence). CDR3 size: 13 residues. Trimming left V 0 bases short and J 8 bases short, with 8 bases between.

This clonotype was seen ten or more times. The chain has TRBV6-5 and TRBJ2-3; D may be TRBD2 (6 bases). CDR1 and CDR2 (germline): MNHEY, SVGAGI. The CDR3 sequence is 16 residues long. Trimming took off 5 bases at V and 1 base at J, with 16 bases between the two ends. CDR3 amino acids: CASSPSSVPRTDTQYF. As DNA, the CDR3 is TGTGCCAGCAGTCCCTCTAGCGTCCCCCGCACAGATACGCAGTATTTT.

This clonotype occurred many times. CDR3 amino acids: CASSLRGREQYF. CDR3 in DNA: TGTGCCAGCAGCTTAAGGGGACGCGAGCAGTACTTC. This sequence joins TRBV7-6 and TRBJ2-7; D is tentatively TRBD1 or TRBD2 (5 bases each). This CDR3 has 12 residues. Trimming pared 2 bases from V and 6 bases from J, leaving 8 bases between. Germline lookup yields CDR1 SGHVS and CDR2 FNYEAQ.